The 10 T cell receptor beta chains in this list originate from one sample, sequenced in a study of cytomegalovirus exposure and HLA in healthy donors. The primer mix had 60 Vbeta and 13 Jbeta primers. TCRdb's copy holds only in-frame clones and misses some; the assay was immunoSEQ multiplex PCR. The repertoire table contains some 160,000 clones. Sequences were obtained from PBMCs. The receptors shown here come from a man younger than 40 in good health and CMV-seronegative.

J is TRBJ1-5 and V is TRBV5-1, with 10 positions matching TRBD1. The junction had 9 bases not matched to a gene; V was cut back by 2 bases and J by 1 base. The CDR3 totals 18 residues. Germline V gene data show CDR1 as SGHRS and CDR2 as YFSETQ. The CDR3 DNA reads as TGCGCCAGCAGCTTATCCGGGACAGGGGACGGAAGCAATCAGCCCCAGCATTTT. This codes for CASSLSGTGDGSNQPQHF. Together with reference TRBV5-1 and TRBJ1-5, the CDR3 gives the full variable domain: KAGVTQTPRYLIKTRGQQVTLSCSPISGHRSVSWYQQTPGQGLQFLFEYFSETQRNKGNFPGRFSGRQFSNSRSEMNVSTLELGDSALYLCASSLSGTGDGSNQPQHFGDGTRLSIL.

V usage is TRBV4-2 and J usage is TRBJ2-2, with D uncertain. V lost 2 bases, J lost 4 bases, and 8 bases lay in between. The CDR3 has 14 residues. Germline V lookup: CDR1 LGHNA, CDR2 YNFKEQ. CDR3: CASSQPHSTGELFF. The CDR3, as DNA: TGTGCCAGCAGCCAACCCCATTCCACCGGGGAGCTGTTTTTT.

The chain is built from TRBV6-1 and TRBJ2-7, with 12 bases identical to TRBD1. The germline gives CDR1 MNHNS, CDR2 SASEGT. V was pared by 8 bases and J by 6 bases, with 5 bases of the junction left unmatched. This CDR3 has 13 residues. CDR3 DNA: TGTGCCAGCTGTGGGGACAGGGGGCTCGAGCAGTACTTC. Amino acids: CASCGDRGLEQYF.

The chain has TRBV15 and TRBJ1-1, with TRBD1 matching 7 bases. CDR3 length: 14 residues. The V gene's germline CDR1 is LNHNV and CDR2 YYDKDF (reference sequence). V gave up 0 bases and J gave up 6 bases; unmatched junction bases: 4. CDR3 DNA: TGTGCCACCAGCAGAGATGGAGGGGGCGCTGAAGCTTTCTTT. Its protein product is CATSRDGGGAEAFF.

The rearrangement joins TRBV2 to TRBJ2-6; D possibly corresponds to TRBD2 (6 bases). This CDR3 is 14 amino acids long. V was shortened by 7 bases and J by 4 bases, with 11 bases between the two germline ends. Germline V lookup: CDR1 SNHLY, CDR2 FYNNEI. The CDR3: CASNAGIGANVLTF. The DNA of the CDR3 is TGTGCCAGCAATGCGGGGATAGGGGCCAACGTCCTGACTTTC.

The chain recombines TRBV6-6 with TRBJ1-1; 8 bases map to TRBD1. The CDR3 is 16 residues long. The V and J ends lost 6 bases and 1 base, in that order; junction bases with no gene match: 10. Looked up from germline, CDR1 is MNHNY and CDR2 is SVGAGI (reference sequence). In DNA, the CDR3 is TGTGCCAGCAGAGGAGGACAGGGCCTGAGGAACACTGAAGCTTTCTTT. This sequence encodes CASRGGQGLRNTEAFF.

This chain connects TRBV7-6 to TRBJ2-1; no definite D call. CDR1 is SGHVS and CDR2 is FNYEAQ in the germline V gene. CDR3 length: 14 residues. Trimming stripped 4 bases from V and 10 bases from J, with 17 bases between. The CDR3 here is CASSSGSNIGEQFF. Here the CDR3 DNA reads TGTGCCAGCAGCTCCGGGTCGAATATTGGGGAGCAGTTCTTC.

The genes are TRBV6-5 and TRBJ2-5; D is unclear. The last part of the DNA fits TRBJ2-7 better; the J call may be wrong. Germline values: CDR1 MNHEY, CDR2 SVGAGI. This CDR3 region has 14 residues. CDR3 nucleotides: TGTGCCAGCAGTTACTCTGGAGCTACCTACGAGCAGTACTTC. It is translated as CASSYSGATYEQYF.

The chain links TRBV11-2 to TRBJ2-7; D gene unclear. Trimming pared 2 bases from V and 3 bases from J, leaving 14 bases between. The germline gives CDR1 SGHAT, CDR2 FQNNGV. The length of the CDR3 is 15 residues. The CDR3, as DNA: TGTGCCAGCAGCTTATCTTCCGCGCAGGTCTACGAGCAGTACTTC. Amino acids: CASSLSSAQVYEQYF.

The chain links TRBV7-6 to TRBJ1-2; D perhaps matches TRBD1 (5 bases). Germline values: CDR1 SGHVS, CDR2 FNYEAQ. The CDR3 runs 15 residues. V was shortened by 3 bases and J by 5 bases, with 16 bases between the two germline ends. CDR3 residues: CASSLGLRGSYGYTF. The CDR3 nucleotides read TGTGCCAGCAGCTTGGGTCTTAGGGGATCTTATGGCTACACCTTC.